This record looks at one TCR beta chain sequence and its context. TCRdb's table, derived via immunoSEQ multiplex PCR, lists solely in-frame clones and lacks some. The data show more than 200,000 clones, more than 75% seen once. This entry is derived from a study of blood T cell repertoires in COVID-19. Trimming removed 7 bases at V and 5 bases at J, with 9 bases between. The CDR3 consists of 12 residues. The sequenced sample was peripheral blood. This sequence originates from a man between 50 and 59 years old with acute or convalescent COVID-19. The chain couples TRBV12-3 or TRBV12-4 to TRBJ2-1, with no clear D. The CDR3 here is CASKRGNNEQFF. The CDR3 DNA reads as TGTGCCAGCAAAAGAGGCAACAATGAGCAGTTCTTC.